One and the same sample provided the 19 T cell receptor beta chains below, sequenced in a study of CD8 T cells in ankylosing spondylitis. TCRdb analysed the 5' RACE reads with MiXCR anew, one entry per CDR3 protein. The sample holds roughly 130,000 distinct CDR3 sequences, 6% to 8.5% seen once. Sequencing was performed on blood, either unsorted or a sorted T cell fraction (not recorded which). The receptors were gathered from a male donor with ankylosing spondylitis or in good health (not recorded which).

The rearrangement joins TRBV20-1 to TRBJ2-2; D tentatively fits TRBD1 or TRBD2 (5 bases each). This CDR3 is built from 15 residues. The V and J ends lost 3 bases and 3 bases respectively, with 14 bases between them. Germline assignment: CDR1 DFQATT and CDR2 SNEGSKA (reference sequence). CDR3 DNA sequence: TGCAGTGCTAGTATGGGGGAGAGTCACACCGGGGAGCTGTTTTTT. Translating it yields CSASMGESHTGELFF.

The sample holds many counts of this clonotype. CDR3 in amino acids: CALTRGANVLTF. The DNA of the CDR3 is TGTGCCCTAACTCGCGGGGCCAACGTCCTGACTTTC. This sequence joins TRBV30 and TRBJ2-6; no firm D call. The CDR3 spans 12 residues. Germline CDR1 and CDR2: GTSNPN and SVGIG (reference sequence). Trimming took 8 bases from V and 4 from J, leaving 9 bases between them.

The table lists this clonotype with many counts. This sequence joins TRBV25-1 and TRBJ2-1, with unresolved D. Per germline, CDR1 MGHDK and CDR2 SYGVNS. The CDR3 is 15 residues long. Trimming removed 2 bases at V and 6 bases at J, with 14 bases between. CDR3 nucleotide sequence: TGTGCCAGCAGTGAAACAGAACGTCAACTCAATGAGCAGTTCTTC. Amino acids: CASSETERQLNEQFF.

This clonotype was recorded at least ten times. V gene TRBV7-6 combines with J gene TRBJ1-1; D gene uncertain. CDR1 and CDR2 (germline): SGHVS, FNYEAQ. The CDR3 loop spans 13 amino acids. The germline V and J ends were trimmed by 6 bases and 1 base, with 9 bases remaining between them. CDR3 bases: TGTGCCAGCAGTCAAATTTCGAACACTGAAGCTTTCTTT. This codes for CASSQISNTEAFF.

This clonotype was picked up many times. This sequence joins TRBV2 and TRBJ2-4; D is unresolved. Germline V lookup: CDR1 SNHLY, CDR2 FYNNEI. The V end lost 6 bases, the J end lost 8 bases, and 11 bases lay between the germline ends. CDR3 length: 12 residues. The CDR3 here is CASSARSDIQYF. CDR3 sequence (DNA): TGTGCCAGCAGCGCGAGGTCGGACATTCAGTACTTC.

This clonotype was seen many times. V is TRBV6-2 or TRBV6-3 and J is TRBJ2-7, with TRBD2 matching over 12 bases. Germline V gene sequence: CDR1 MNHEY, CDR2 SVGEGT. The CDR3 totals 13 residues. Trimming at V came to 11 bases and at J to 4 bases, leaving 6 bases not matched to a gene. The CDR3 is CAGRTSGIYEQYF. In DNA form, the CDR3 reads TGTGCCGGCCGGACTAGCGGGATTTACGAGCAGTACTTC.

This clonotype came up many times. The chain is built from TRBV7-8 and TRBJ2-5; no clear D. The CDR3 runs 15 residues. Germline CDR1 reads SGHVS; CDR2 reads FQNEAQ. V was shortened by 0 bases and J by 2 bases, with 10 bases between the two germline ends. This CDR3 reads CASSLAETLQETQYF. The CDR3 coding sequence is TGTGCCAGCAGCTTAGCGGAGACCCTTCAAGAGACCCAGTACTTC.

The table lists this clonotype with many counts. The CDR3 bases are TGCAGTGCTAGAGGATTCAAATTAGACGGGTATGGCTACACCTTC. Translating it yields CSARGFKLDGYGYTF. V and J are TRBV20-1 and TRBJ1-2; D unresolved. The germline V gene has CDR1 DFQATT and CDR2 SNEGSKA (reference sequence). CDR3 size: 15 residues. Trimming shortened V by 1 base and J by 5 bases, and 17 bases separated the two germline ends.

In this sample, this clonotype turned up many times. The chain recombines TRBV20-1 with TRBJ2-2; D is ambiguous. Germline V gene sequence: CDR1 DFQATT, CDR2 SNEGSKA (reference sequence). Trimming took 2 bases from V and 4 from J, leaving 14 bases between them. The CDR3 is 15 amino acids. CDR3 bases: TGCAGTGCTAGACCCCTGATGGGTAGCACCGGGGAGCTGTTTTTT. Protein: CSARPLMGSTGELFF.

This clonotype was seen at least ten times. This rearrangement joins TRBV5-1 to TRBJ1-4; weak D call: TRBD1 (6 bases). The CDR3 runs to 14 residues. Trimming took off 4 bases at V and 4 bases at J, with 11 bases between the two ends. Germline lookup yields CDR1 SGHRS and CDR2 YFSETQ. The CDR3 coding sequence is TGCGCCAGCAGCCGACAGGCCGATAATGAAAAACTGTTTTTT. Translation gives CASSRQADNEKLFF.

This clonotype was counted at least ten times. The chain combines TRBV5-1 with TRBJ1-1, with D unresolved. This CDR3 spans 13 amino acids. Trimming cost V 4 bases and J 1 base, with 8 bases left between them. CDR1 is SGHRS and CDR2 is YFSETQ in the germline V gene. The CDR3 protein is CASSPGSNTEAFF. CDR3 DNA sequence: TGCGCCAGCAGCCCCGGGTCGAACACTGAAGCTTTCTTT.

This clonotype was seen ten or more times. The chain couples TRBV3-1 to TRBJ2-7; D ambiguous. The CDR3 is 12 residues long. Trimming removed 0 bases from V and 7 bases from J, with 7 bases in between. Germline CDR1 reads LGHDT; CDR2 reads YNNKEL (reference sequence). The CDR3 spells CASSQDLWEQYF. The CDR3 nucleotides are TGTGCCAGCAGCCAAGATCTATGGGAGCAGTACTTC.

This clonotype was picked up many times. The chain recombines TRBV7-9 with TRBJ1-1; D is unclear. V gave up 6 bases and J gave up 11 bases, with 13 bases separating them. The CDR3 has 11 residues. CDR1 and CDR2 (germline): SEHNR, FQNEAQ (reference sequence). This chain's CDR3 is CASRRLGSAFF. In DNA, the CDR3 is TGTGCCAGCAGACGGTTAGGGTCGGCTTTCTTT. The complete variable domain, with remaining parts taken from reference TRBV7-9 and TRBJ1-1, reads DTGVSQNPRHKITKRGQNVTFRCDPISEHNRLYWYRQTLGQGPEFLTYFQNEAQLEKSRLLSDRFSAERPKGSFSTLEIQRTEQGDSAMYLCASRRLGSAFFGQGTRLTVV.

This clonotype was seen ten or more times. The chain recombines TRBV5-1 with TRBJ2-1; D possibly corresponds to TRBD2 (5 bases). Germline loops: CDR1 SGHRS, CDR2 YFSETQ. This CDR3 is 14 amino acids long. V was trimmed by 0 bases and J by 5 bases, leaving 9 bases between them. The CDR3 here is CASSLGGDHNEQFF. The CDR3 DNA reads as TGCGCCAGCAGCTTGGGGGGAGACCACAATGAGCAGTTCTTC.

This clonotype was detected ten times or more. This sequence joins TRBV3-1 and TRBJ2-3; D remains unclear. The CDR3 length is 15 residues. V shed 3 bases and J shed 2 bases, with 12 bases lying between them. Germline CDR1 and CDR2: LGHDT and YNNKEL (reference sequence). The CDR3 DNA reads as TGTGCCAGCAGCCAGAACCTTCTAACCACAGATACGCAGTATTTT. Protein: CASSQNLLTTDTQYF.

This clonotype has at least ten counts. The V gene is TRBV20-1, the J gene TRBJ1-2, with TRBD1 matching 8 bases. The CDR3 length is 11 residues. Germline CDR1 and CDR2: DFQATT and SNEGSKA (reference sequence). V lost 6 bases, J lost 7 bases, and 4 bases stayed unmatched. DNA of the CDR3: TGCAGTGCGACAGGGGTACCTGGCTACACCTTC. This codes for CSATGVPGYTF.

This clonotype showed up many times. The CDR3 reads CSVERQHANTGELFF. The DNA for the CDR3 is TGCAGCGTTGAGAGACAGCACGCGAACACCGGGGAGCTGTTTTTT. The genes are TRBV29-1 and TRBJ2-2, with D perhaps matching TRBD1 (5 bases). CDR3 length: 15 residues. V was cut by 3 bases and J by 0 bases, with 11 bases left in between. Germline V gene sequence: CDR1 SQVTM, CDR2 ANQGSEA.

This clonotype was seen at least ten times. The chain uses TRBV20-1 and TRBJ2-3, with D tentatively TRBD2 (6 bases). The CDR3 length is 14 residues. Between the trimmed V and J ends, which lost 2 bases and 4 bases, there was a span of 13 bases. Germline CDR1 DFQATT, CDR2 SNEGSKA (reference sequence). The CDR3 sequence: CSARTSLGADTQYF. For the CDR3, the DNA is TGCAGTGCTAGAACTAGCCTTGGCGCAGATACGCAGTATTTT.

This chain links TRBV6-2 or TRBV6-3 with TRBJ1-2; perhaps TRBD1 as D (6 bases). This CDR3 spans 13 amino acids. Germline assignment: CDR1 MNHEY and CDR2 SVGEGT. Between the trimmed V and J ends, which lost 6 bases and 0 bases, there was a span of 8 bases. The CDR3 sequence is CASRDSTNYGYTF. Written as DNA, the CDR3 is TGTGCCAGCAGGGACAGCACTAACTATGGCTACACCTTC.